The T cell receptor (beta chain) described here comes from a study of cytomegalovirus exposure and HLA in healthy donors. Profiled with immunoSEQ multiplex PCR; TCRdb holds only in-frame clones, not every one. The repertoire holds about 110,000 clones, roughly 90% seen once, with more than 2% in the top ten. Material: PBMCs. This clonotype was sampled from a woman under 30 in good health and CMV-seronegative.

In nucleotides, the CDR3 is TGTGCCAGCAGCTTGGATTGGGGCGGTAGCAATCAGCCCCAGCATTTT. It yields the protein CASSLDWGGSNQPQHF. The V call is TRBV5-8, the J call TRBJ1-5, with D possibly being TRBD1 (5 bases). Germline V gene sequence: CDR1 SGHTS, CDR2 YDEGEE. The CDR3 sequence is 16 residues long. The V end lost 0 bases, the J end lost 0 bases, and 10 bases lay between the germline ends.